One sample yielded the 27 T cell receptor beta chains listed below, sequenced in a study of sequential checkpoint blockade in melanoma. Treatment in this sample: randomized to nivolumab then ipilimumab (arm A) or the reverse (arm B). Repertoires were generated with immunoSEQ multiplex PCR, while TCRdb's copy carries only in-frame clones and drops some. In the table there are about 15,000 clones, under 85% of which are singletons. The specimen was CD8+ T cells sorted from blood (inferred from file names), collected from a patient given nivolumab and ipilimumab in sequence. The origin of the receptors is a human donor with melanoma.

The V gene is TRBV29-1, the J gene TRBJ2-2; 8 bases fit TRBD1. The junction had 4 bases not matched to a gene; V was cut back by 5 bases and J by 8 bases. This CDR3 is built from 12 residues. The germline gives CDR1 SQVTM, CDR2 ANQGSEA. CDR3 in amino acids: CSVRTGKGELFF. The CDR3 DNA is TGCAGCGTTAGGACAGGGAAAGGGGAGCTGTTTTTT.

The chain recombines TRBV28 with TRBJ2-3, with 8 bases identical to TRBD2. The CDR3 totals 16 residues. Trimming cost V 4 bases and J 2 bases; bases outside gene matches: 8. CDR1 is MDHEN and CDR2 is SYDVKM in the germline V gene. CDR3 in amino acids: CASSSTVAGNTDTQYF. For the CDR3, the DNA is TGTGCCAGCAGTTCGACGGTAGCGGGAAACACAGATACGCAGTATTTT.

The chain has TRBV30 and TRBJ2-1; tentative D call: TRBD1 (5 bases). This CDR3 comprises 12 residues. Germline CDR1 is GTSNPN and CDR2 is SVGIG (reference sequence). Deletions cut 0 bases from V and 8 bases from J, with 8 bases between. CDR3 in DNA: TGTGCCTGGAGTGTTGTAGGGGATGAGCAGTTCTTC. Protein: CAWSVVGDEQFF.

The chain is built from TRBV5-1 and TRBJ1-2, with TRBD1 matching 11 bases. The CDR3 is 12 amino acids. The V segment lost 7 bases and the J segment 8 bases; nucleotides outside the gene matches: 4. CDR1 SGHRS and CDR2 YFSETQ come from the germline V gene. The CDR3 spells CASGQGASGYTF. The CDR3 coding sequence is TGCGCCAGCGGACAGGGGGCATCCGGCTACACCTTC.

The chain carries TRBV28 and TRBJ1-5, with D possibly matching TRBD1 (6 bases). Germline V gene lookup returns CDR1 MDHEN and CDR2 SYDVKM. Trimming removed 2 bases from V and 2 bases from J, with 10 bases in between. CDR3 length: 15 residues. The chain's CDR3 is CASSLGGAGNQPQHF. The CDR3 coding sequence is TGTGCCAGCAGTTTAGGGGGGGCGGGCAATCAGCCCCAGCATTTT.

CDR3 loop: CASSFTGFPYEQYF. The CDR3 nucleotides read TGCGCCAGCAGCTTCACAGGATTTCCCTACGAGCAGTACTTC. V gene TRBV5-1 combines with J gene TRBJ2-7; possible D gene TRBD1, 5 bases. From germline, CDR1 is SGHRS and CDR2 YFSETQ. Trimming took 2 bases from V and 2 from J, leaving 11 bases between them. The CDR3 has 14 residues.

The V gene is TRBV6-4, the J gene TRBJ2-5, with 9 bases aligning to TRBD1. This CDR3 is built from 14 residues. Trimming took 5 bases from V and 1 from J; bases not matched to a gene: 2. Looked up from germline, CDR1 is MRHNA and CDR2 is SNTAGT. CDR3 region: CASSPTGGQETQYF. The CDR3 DNA follows: TGTGCCAGCAGTCCGACAGGGGGCCAAGAGACCCAGTACTTC.

This chain links TRBV19 with TRBJ2-7; 7 nucleotides line up with TRBD1. Germline trimming cut 8 bases from V and 1 base from J; bases unmatched to any gene: 5. CDR3 length: 13 amino acids. Looked up from germline, CDR1 is LNHDA and CDR2 is SQIVND (reference sequence). The DNA of the CDR3 is TGTGCCAGTGGGACAGCTACTTCCTACGAGCAGTACTTC. Protein sequence: CASGTATSYEQYF.

This clone appeared once. The CDR3 spells CASSQPRGGYEQYF. CDR3 nucleotides: TGTGCCAGCAGCCAACCACGGGGGGGCTACGAGCAGTACTTC. V gene TRBV6-1 combines with J gene TRBJ2-7, with 8 nucleotides matching TRBD2. In germline, CDR1 is MNHNS, CDR2 SASEGT. The V gene end was trimmed by 6 bases and the J gene end by 3 bases; junction bases not matched to a gene: 7. CDR3 length: 14 residues.

The J gene is TRBJ2-1, the V gene TRBV27; tentative D call: TRBD2 (6 bases). The CDR3 is made up of 11 amino acids. V was pared by 2 bases and J by 10 bases, with 6 bases between. The germline gives CDR1 MNHEY, CDR2 SMNVEV (reference sequence). In nucleotides, the CDR3 is TGTGCCAGCAGTTTAGCGGGAGAGCAGTTCTTC. The encoded protein is CASSLAGEQFF.

The chain joins TRBV9 to TRBJ1-1, with a weak D call TRBD1 (5 bases). In germline, CDR1 is SGDLS, CDR2 YYNGEE. V lost 0 bases to trimming and J lost 3 bases, with 12 bases between them. This CDR3 is 15 amino acids long. CDR3 residues: CASSVGSGFDTEAFF. CDR3 nucleotide sequence: TGTGCCAGCAGCGTAGGATCAGGGTTCGACACTGAAGCTTTCTTT.

In DNA, the CDR3 is TGTGCCAGCAGCTTAGGGGACAGTTTAGTCCACGAGCAGTACTTC. Amino acid sequence: CASSLGDSLVHEQYF. V and J are TRBV7-9 and TRBJ2-7; 7 bases map to TRBD1. The CDR3 loop spans 15 amino acids. The V gene's germline CDR1 is SEHNR and CDR2 FQNEAQ (reference sequence). V was pared by 1 base and J by 5 bases, with 8 bases of the junction left unmatched.

V is TRBV18 and J is TRBJ2-7; 14 bases fit TRBD2. V lost 2 bases, J lost 5 bases, and 5 bases stayed unmatched. The length of the CDR3 is 16 residues. Germline CDR1 KGHSH, CDR2 LQKENI. This CDR3 reads CASSPAGTSGSHEQYF. In DNA, the CDR3 is TGTGCCAGCTCACCAGCCGGGACTAGCGGGAGCCACGAGCAGTACTTC.

The V gene is TRBV29-1, the J gene TRBJ1-1; D gene unclear. The CDR3 has 12 residues. V gave up 6 bases and J gave up 10 bases, with 18 bases separating them. Germline CDR1 reads SQVTM; CDR2 reads ANQGSEA. As DNA, the CDR3 is TGCAGCGTCCCTATCGGCGGCATTGGAGCTTTCTTT. This gives the protein CSVPIGGIGAFF. The variable domain in full, completed from reference TRBV29-1 and TRBJ1-1, reads SAVISQKPSRDICQRGTSLTIQCQVDSQVTMMFWYRQQPGQSLTLIATANQGSEATYESGFVIDKFPISRPNLTFSTLTVSNMSPEDSSIYLCSVPIGGIGAFFGQGTRLTVV.

The CDR3 DNA reads as TGTGCCAGCAGTGATTTGGCCGGAGGTTACAATGAGCAGTTCTTC. Encoded protein: CASSDLAGGYNEQFF. The rearrangement joins TRBV2 to TRBJ2-1; TRBD2 might be the D (5 bases). Per the germline V gene, CDR1 is SNHLY and CDR2 is FYNNEI. The CDR3 has 15 amino acids. V was trimmed by 3 bases and J by 4 bases, leaving 13 bases between them. The variable domain in full, with the rest retrieved from reference TRBV2 and TRBJ2-1, is EPEVTQTPSHQVTQMGQEVILRCVPISNHLYFYWYRQILGQKVEFLVSFYNNEISEKSEIFDDQFSVERPDGSNFTLKIRSTKLEDSAMYFCASSDLAGGYNEQFFGPGTRLTVL.

The chain recombines TRBV7-8 with TRBJ1-2; D remains unclear. The CDR3 runs 15 residues. From germline, CDR1 is SGHVS and CDR2 FQNEAQ. Trimming shortened V by 1 base and J by 5 bases, and 14 bases separated the two germline ends. This chain's CDR3 is CASSLDGDRLYGYTF. DNA of the CDR3: TGTGCCAGCAGCTTAGACGGGGATCGACTTTATGGCTACACCTTC. The variable domain in full, with the rest retrieved from reference TRBV7-8 and TRBJ1-2, is GAGVSQSPRYKVAKRGQDVALRCDPISGHVSLFWYQQALGQGPEFLTYFQNEAQLDKSGLPSDRFFAERPEGSVSTLKIQRTQQEDSAVYLCASSLDGDRLYGYTFGSGTRLTVV.

The chain uses TRBV7-8 and TRBJ2-5; 11 nucleotides match TRBD2. Matching the DNA end better, TRBJ2-7 makes the J call doubtful. CDR3 size: 14 residues. Germline V gives CDR1 SGHVS, CDR2 FQNEAQ. DNA for the CDR3: TGTGCCAGCAGCGTGGGACTAGCGGACTACGAGCAGTACTTC. Its protein is CASSVGLADYEQYF.

This clone has more than one count but fewer than ten. This sequence joins TRBV4-2 and TRBJ1-5, with D possibly being TRBD1 (6 bases). The CDR3 consists of 14 residues. Trimming removed 5 bases at V and 4 bases at J, with 12 bases between. Looked up from germline, CDR1 is LGHNA and CDR2 is YNFKEQ. CDR3 nucleotide sequence: TGTGCCAGCAGCTTAGACAGGAAGAATCAGCCCCAGCATTTT. This encodes CASSLDRKNQPQHF.

This clone occurred once. The chain combines TRBV15 with TRBJ1-5; D ambiguous. The CDR3 is 16 amino acids. Trimming took off 1 base at V and 3 bases at J, with 13 bases between the two ends. Germline-derived CDR1 and CDR2 are LNHNV and YYDKDF (reference sequence). The CDR3 reads CATSRVADSLNQPQHF. The DNA for the CDR3 is TGTGCCACCAGCAGAGTGGCAGACTCCCTCAATCAGCCCCAGCATTTT.

In its sample, this clone was seen once. The gene calls are TRBV4-3 and TRBJ2-1, with a possible D match to TRBD1 (7 bases). Germline-derived CDR1 and CDR2 are LGHNA and YSLEER. V was shortened by 0 bases and J by 8 bases, with 14 bases between the two germline ends. The CDR3 sequence is 15 residues long. Here the CDR3 reads CASSQEAGGGDEQFF. The CDR3 bases are TGCGCCAGCAGCCAAGAAGCAGGAGGGGGCGATGAGCAGTTCTTC.

V is TRBV4-1 and J is TRBJ1-3; D is uncertain. The germline gives CDR1 MGHRA, CDR2 YSYEKL. V gave up 0 bases and J gave up 4 bases, with 10 bases separating them. The CDR3 extends over 15 amino acids. This chain's CDR3 is CASSQESDVGNTIYF. CDR3 coding DNA: TGCGCCAGCAGCCAAGAAAGCGACGTCGGAAACACCATATATTTT.

This clone was counted a few times. CDR3 loop: CASSPLAGWRKTQYF. The CDR3 coding sequence is TGTGCCAGCAGCCCCCTTGCGGGATGGCGAAAGACCCAGTACTTC. The chain carries TRBV7-3 and TRBJ2-5; a possible D gene is TRBD2 (6 bases). The V and J ends lost 5 bases and 6 bases respectively, with 19 bases between them. Germline lookup yields CDR1 SGHTA and CDR2 FQGTGA. The CDR3 covers 15 residues.

This chain connects TRBV7-6 to TRBJ2-7, with D perhaps TRBD2 (5 bases). This CDR3 has 17 residues. The germline V gene has CDR1 SGHVS and CDR2 FNYEAQ. With 5 bases removed from V and 2 bases from J, the gap between germline ends came to 22 bases. The CDR3: CASSTQGKRNSAYEQYF. In nucleotides, the CDR3 is TGTGCCAGCAGCACCCAAGGTAAGAGGAATAGCGCCTACGAGCAGTACTTC.

The chain joins TRBV9 to TRBJ1-5, with D possibly being TRBD1 (5 bases). Looked up from germline, CDR1 is SGDLS and CDR2 is YYNGEE. With 2 bases removed from V and 4 bases from J, the gap between germline ends came to 13 bases. This CDR3 region has 15 residues. The CDR3: CASSVGAGVNQPQHF. The CDR3 DNA reads as TGTGCCAGCAGCGTGGGAGCGGGGGTAAATCAGCCCCAGCATTTT.

This chain joins TRBV2 and TRBJ1-1; 7 nucleotides agree with TRBD1. The ends lost 6 bases at V and 3 bases at J; junction bases unmatched: 10. Germline V gene lookup returns CDR1 SNHLY and CDR2 FYNNEI. The CDR3 sequence is 15 residues long. In DNA, the CDR3 is TGTGCCAGCAGCGGAAGCGAGGGACAGCACACTGAAGCTTTCTTT. Protein sequence: CASSGSEGQHTEAFF.

The V call is TRBV15, the J call TRBJ2-7, with a tentative D call TRBD2 (5 bases). Trimming pared 0 bases from V and 4 bases from J, leaving 13 bases between. CDR1 is LNHNV, CDR2 YYDKDF, per germline (reference sequence). The CDR3 runs 15 residues. The DNA of the CDR3 is TGTGCCACCAGCAGAGATAGGGAGACACTATACGAGCAGTACTTC. Translation gives CATSRDRETLYEQYF.

The CDR3 region has the DNA TGTGCCAGCAGCACAACAGGTGACTCTGGAAACACCATATATTTT. Protein sequence: CASSTTGDSGNTIYF. This chain joins TRBV6-5 and TRBJ1-3; maybe TRBD1 (5 bases). CDR1 and CDR2 (germline): MNHEY, SVGAGI. The CDR3 extends over 15 amino acids. The V gene lost 6 bases and the J gene lost 0 bases, with 12 bases spanning the gap.